This T cell receptor beta chain is from a study of siplizumab effects on memory and regulatory T cells. Concerning this clone: What it binds is unknown.

V was pared by 3 bases and J by 6 bases, with 2 bases of the junction left unmatched. Germline V gene data show CDR1 as SNHLY and CDR2 as FYNNEI. This CDR3 contains 14 residues. Findings of the study overall: There were only a minor fraction of alloreactive clones that mapped to unstimulated subsets.

TCRdb's copy holds only in-frame clones and misses some; the assay was immunoSEQ multiplex PCR. The sample lists over 100,000 clones, about 90% occurring once. The J gene is TRBJ1-5, the V gene TRBV2; 10 bases match TRBD1. The sequencing sample was made of Tregs sorted from blood. This sequence originates from a human donor in good health. As DNA, the CDR3 is TGTGCCAGCAGTGATCGGGACAGGGGTCAGCCCCAGCATTTT. This gives the protein CASSDRDRGQPQHF.